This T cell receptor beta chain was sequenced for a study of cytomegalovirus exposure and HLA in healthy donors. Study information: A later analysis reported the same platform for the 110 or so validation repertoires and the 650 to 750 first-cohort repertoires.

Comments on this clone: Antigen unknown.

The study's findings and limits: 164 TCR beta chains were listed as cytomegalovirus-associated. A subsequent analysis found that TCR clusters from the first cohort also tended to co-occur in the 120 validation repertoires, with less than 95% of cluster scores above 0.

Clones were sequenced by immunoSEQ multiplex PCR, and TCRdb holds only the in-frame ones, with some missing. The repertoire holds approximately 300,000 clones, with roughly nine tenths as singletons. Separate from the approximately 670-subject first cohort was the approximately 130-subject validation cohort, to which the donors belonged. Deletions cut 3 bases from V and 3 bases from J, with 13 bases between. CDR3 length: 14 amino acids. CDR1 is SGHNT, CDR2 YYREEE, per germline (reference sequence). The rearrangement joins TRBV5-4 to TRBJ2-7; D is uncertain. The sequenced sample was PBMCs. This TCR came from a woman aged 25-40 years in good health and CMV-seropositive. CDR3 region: CASSSALALYEQYF. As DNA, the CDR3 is TGTGCCAGCAGCTCGGCCCTGGCACTCTACGAGCAGTACTTC.